Listed below are T cell receptor beta chains from one sample, sequenced in a study of T-cell reconstitution after alpha-beta-depleted transplantation in children. TCRdb re-called the PCR reads through MiXCR, storing one row per CDR3 protein. The table shows just under 550,000 distinct CDR3 sequences, with around 19% occurring only once. The sample was PBMCs from the stem cell graft donor, taken from the stem cell graft. These receptors were obtained from a human donor who donated a stem cell graft to a child with acute lymphoblastic leukemia. CDR3s leave out the opening cysteine and the closing phenylalanine or tryptophan. Clone size is shown for a subset of rows, as once, few, many or a class of expanded clone.

>TRBV10-3|13|TRBJ1-1|few
AISDGVRMNTEAF
>TRBV5-6|11|TRBJ2-1|-
ASSLWGNNEQF
>TRBV7-9|10|TRBJ1-5|few
ASSLVSGTQH
>TRBV18|12|TRBJ1-2|few
ASSPNNNNYGYT
>TRBV7-9|11|TRBJ1-1|-
ASLDRLNTEAF
>TRBV20-1|12|TRBJ2-1|-
SATPVGPGNEQF
>TRBV29-1|12|TRBJ1-5|-
SVDTGEDNQPQH
>TRBV15|16|TRBJ2-7|few
ATSWPGTGATIAYEQY
>TRBV15|15|TRBJ1-5|-
ATSRGRQGFGNQPQH
>TRBV4-1|13|TRBJ2-5|-
ASSQVPAGGETQY
>TRBV5-1|12|TRBJ1-6|-
ASSKGQVDSPLH
>TRBV7-9|13|TRBJ2-7|-
ASSPGQGRNYEQY
>TRBV15|13|TRBJ2-4|few
ATSRDLGGGRIQY
>TRBV7-9|13|TRBJ1-2|few
ASSWKGMDNYGYT
>TRBV2|13|TRBJ2-6|few
ASSPGTGRANVLT
>TRBV7-9|13|TRBJ1-1|-
ASSVRPREDTEAF
>TRBV9|13|TRBJ1-4|once
ASSVASFTNEKLF
>TRBV27|14|TRBJ1-5|-
ASSLSGQHSNQPQH
>TRBV5-1|16|TRBJ2-6|once
ASSLEVREGAGANGLT
>TRBV20-1|12|TRBJ2-3|few
SARELAGTDTQY
>TRBV7-9|14|TRBJ2-3|few
ASSLSASGFTDTQY
>TRBV15|13|TRBJ2-2|-
ATSRDLADTGELF
>TRBV12-3/TRBV12-4|10|TRBJ1-2|-
ASTPADTGYT
>TRBV12-3/TRBV12-4|11|TRBJ1-2|-
ASSLLDRNGYT
>TRBV20-1|12|TRBJ2-1|few
SAGGTPNYNEQF
>TRBV11-2|14|TRBJ2-5|few
ASSPGTSGYQETQY
>TRBV20-1|14|TRBJ1-5|few
SARDVRDRDSQPQH
>TRBV5-6|15|TRBJ2-7|few
ASSFSRRGQGAYEQY
>TRBV2|14|TRBJ2-4|few
ASSEDSPLAKNIQY
>TRBV5-1|12|TRBJ2-7|-
ASSPGSGAYEQY
>TRBV5-5|13|TRBJ2-6|-
ASSLWWTGANVLT
>TRBV5-1|12|TRBJ2-7|few
ASRWETGAYEQY
>TRBV6-5|15|TRBJ2-7|-
ASSYSVGPESSYEQY
>TRBV18|15|TRBJ1-1|few
ASSPGQGGIVNTEAF
>TRBV2|12|TRBJ2-3|-
ASREDPGTDTQY
>TRBV29-1|10|TRBJ2-1|-
SEFDRVNEQF
>TRBV9|12|TRBJ2-7|few
ASSVGTGIGEQY
>TRBV12-3/TRBV12-4|13|TRBJ2-2|few
ASSLGWLGTGELF
>TRBV5-1|13|TRBJ1-4|-
ASSQQTRGSEKLF
>TRBV6-1|14|TRBJ2-1|once
ASRRGTSVSYNEQF
>TRBV6-5|12|TRBJ1-1|-
ASSYSRSLGGAF
>TRBV15|12|TRBJ2-1|few
ATSRDLGTSEQF
>TRBV18|11|TRBJ2-2|-
ASSHRDTGELF
>TRBV7-3|18|TRBJ2-1|few
ASSLRGGSVWGSSYNEQF
>TRBV4-2|14|TRBJ2-5|few
ASSQVPGRGEETQY
>TRBV7-2|11|TRBJ2-1|many
ASSFQSYNEQF
>TRBV13|12|TRBJ1-2|many
ASSFAPQSYGYT
>TRBV12-3/TRBV12-4|13|TRBJ2-3|-
ASMARKKGTDTQY
>TRBV3-1|14|TRBJ1-1|-
ASSQGGTGGWTEAF
>TRBV12-3/TRBV12-4|13|TRBJ2-1|few
ASSPTPPRTNEQF
>TRBV12-3/TRBV12-4|12|TRBJ2-5|-
ASTLRPWEETQY
>TRBV12-3/TRBV12-4|15|TRBJ2-3|few
ASRDPGQGTQTDTQY